This T cell receptor beta chain was found in a study of T cells in Graves' hyperthyroidism and ophthalmopathy. Whole-study findings and limits: Most thyroid clonotypes expanded above 0.001 were also detected in blood.

Diagnoses rested on clinical symptoms, serum thyroxine and TRAb, thyroid ultrasound and orbital computed tomography. The TCR beta CDR3 regions underwent amplification using RNA transcripts as the source. Using the HTBI primer set, a first-round RT-PCR was run on the TCR CDR3. Via MiXCR, TCRdb re-called the multiplex PCR reads, giving one row per CDR3 protein. The sample includes fewer than 650,000 distinct CDR3 sequences, 11% to 15% seen only once; the top ten take more than 11%. Comments on this clonotype: Its specificity is not known.

The CDR3 runs 16 residues. The germline CDR1 and CDR2 sequences are LNHDA and SQIVND (reference sequence). Germline trimming cut 4 bases from V and 2 bases from J; bases unmatched to any gene: 8. Source material: blood. The V call is TRBV19, the J call TRBJ2-7; TRBD2 aligns across 10 bases. The receptor was derived from a woman aged 35 to 49 with Graves' hyperthyroidism. In nucleotides, the CDR3 is TGTGCCAGTAGTACTATAGCGGGAGGTTTAACCTACGAGCAGTACTTC. It yields the protein CASSTIAGGLTYEQYF.